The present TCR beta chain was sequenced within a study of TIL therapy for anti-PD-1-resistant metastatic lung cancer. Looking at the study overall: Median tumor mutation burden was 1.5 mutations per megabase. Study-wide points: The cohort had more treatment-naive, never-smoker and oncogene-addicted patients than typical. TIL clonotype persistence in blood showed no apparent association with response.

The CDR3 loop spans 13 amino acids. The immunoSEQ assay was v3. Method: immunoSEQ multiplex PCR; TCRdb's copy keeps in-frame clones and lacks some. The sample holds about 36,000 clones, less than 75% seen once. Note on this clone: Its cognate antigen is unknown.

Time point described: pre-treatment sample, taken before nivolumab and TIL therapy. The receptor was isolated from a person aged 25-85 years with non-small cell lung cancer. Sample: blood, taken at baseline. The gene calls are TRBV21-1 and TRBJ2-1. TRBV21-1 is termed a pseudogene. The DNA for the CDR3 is TGTGCCAGCAACTACAGGAGCGGCCATGAGCAGTTCTTC. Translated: CASNYRSGHEQFF.